These T cell receptor beta chains were read from a single sample in a study of response to subunit inactivated influenza vaccine. A single record per CDR3 protein comes from TCRdb applying MiXCR to the RT-PCR reads. Among a few hundred thousand distinct CDR3 sequences listed, approximately 9.9% were seen once. The sequenced sample was PBMCs from blood, obtained about 40 days after vaccination. The receptors shown here come from a man aged 50 or older who received an inactivated influenza vaccine. CDR3s include the opening cysteine and the closing phenylalanine or tryptophan. The order of the fields is CDR3 protein, CDR3 DNA, J gene, V gene, D gene, CDR3 length, clone size. A D gene is named only where the DNA matches it firmly. Clone size is given for some rows only: seen once, a few or many times, or a class if the clone is expanded.

CDR3: CASGGDAVGKNIQYF; DNA: TGTGCCAGTGGAGGGGATGCGGTGGGCAAAAACATTCAGTACTTC; J: TRBJ2-4; V: TRBV6-1; D: -; length: 15; size: -
CDR3: CASSLPRTSGSRSSYEQYF; DNA: TGTGCCAGCAGCCTACCCCGTACTAGCGGGAGCCGGAGCTCCTACGAGCAGTACTTC; J: TRBJ2-7; V: TRBV7-8; D: TRBD2; length: 19; size: -
CDR3: CASATEYSNQPQHF; DNA: TGTGCCAGTGCGACAGAATATAGCAATCAGCCCCAGCATTTT; J: TRBJ1-5; V: TRBV7-2; D: -; length: 14; size: -
CDR3: CASNGGGDYNEQFF; DNA: TGTGCCAGCAATGGGGGGGGGGATTACAATGAGCAGTTCTTC; J: TRBJ2-1; V: TRBV12-3/TRBV12-4; D: TRBD2; length: 14; size: many
CDR3: CAISESGYEQYF; DNA: TGTGCCATCAGTGAGTCCGGGTACGAGCAGTACTTC; J: TRBJ2-7; V: TRBV10-3; D: -; length: 12; size: -
CDR3: CASSSQEETQYF; DNA: TGCGCCAGCAGCTCTCAGGAAGAGACCCAGTACTTC; J: TRBJ2-5; V: TRBV5-1; D: -; length: 12; size: -
CDR3: CASSLAGGSKETQYF; DNA: TGTGCCAGCAGCCTAGCGGGCGGTTCGAAAGAGACCCAGTACTTC; J: TRBJ2-5; V: TRBV6-1; D: TRBD2; length: 15; size: -
CDR3: CAISDKGEGLADTQYF; DNA: TGTGCCATCAGTGATAAGGGGGAGGGCCTAGCAGATACGCAGTATTTT; J: TRBJ2-3; V: TRBV10-3; D: -; length: 16; size: few
CDR3: CATSQADRETQYF; DNA: TGTGCCACCAGCCAGGCCGATCGGGAGACCCAGTACTTC; J: TRBJ2-5; V: TRBV24-1; D: -; length: 13; size: -
CDR3: CASSPGTGYVGEQYF; DNA: TGTGCCAGCAGCCCCGGGACAGGGTATGTTGGCGAGCAGTACTTC; J: TRBJ2-7; V: TRBV7-2; D: TRBD1; length: 15; size: -
CDR3: CASSLLAREYEQYF; DNA: TGTGCCAGCAGTTTACTAGCGAGGGAGTACGAGCAGTACTTC; J: TRBJ2-7; V: TRBV12-3/TRBV12-4; D: -; length: 14; size: -
CDR3: CAIRPSGGIDTQYF; DNA: TGTGCCATCAGACCTAGCGGGGGAATAGATACGCAGTATTTT; J: TRBJ2-3; V: TRBV10-3; D: TRBD2; length: 14; size: -
CDR3: CASSFMEVGSYNEQFF; DNA: TGTGCCAGCAGTTTTATGGAGGTCGGCTCCTACAATGAGCAGTTCTTC; J: TRBJ2-1; V: TRBV28; D: -; length: 16; size: few